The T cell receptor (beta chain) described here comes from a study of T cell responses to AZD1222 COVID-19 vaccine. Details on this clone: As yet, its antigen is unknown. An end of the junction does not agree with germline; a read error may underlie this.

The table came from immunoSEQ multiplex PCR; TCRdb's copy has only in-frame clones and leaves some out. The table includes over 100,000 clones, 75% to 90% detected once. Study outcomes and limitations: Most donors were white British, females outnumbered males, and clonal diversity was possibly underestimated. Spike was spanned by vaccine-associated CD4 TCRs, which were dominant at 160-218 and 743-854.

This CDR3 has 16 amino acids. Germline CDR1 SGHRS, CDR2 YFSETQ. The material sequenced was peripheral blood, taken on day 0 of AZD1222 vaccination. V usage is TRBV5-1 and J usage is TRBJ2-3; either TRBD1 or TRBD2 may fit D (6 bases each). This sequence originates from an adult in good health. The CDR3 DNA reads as TGCGCCAGCACCTTGGGGACGAGGGGGGCCACAGATACGCAGTATTTT. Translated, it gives CASTLGTRGATDTQYF.